The entry below describes one T cell receptor (beta chain). Its antigen is undetermined. This entry is derived from a study of vaccination and CD4 T cells after COVID-19. At the level of the study: Cells received overlapping spike peptides from SARS-CoV-2, HCoV-NL63, HCoV-OC43 and HCoV-229E as stimulation. The study's findings and limits: The median number of SARS-CoV-2-reactive clonotypes increased from roughly 21 to 40, a change that did not reach significance.

The Oncomine TCR Beta short-read assay was what sequenced the DNA obtained from cultured CD4+ T cells. The authors extracted genomic DNA from cultured CD4+ T cells. TCRdb called the PCR reads again in MiXCR, with one record for every CDR3 protein. Here the sample spans around 18,000 distinct CDR3 sequences, 51% being singletons. The V gene lost 1 base and the J gene lost 3 bases, with 6 bases spanning the gap. This CDR3 spans 14 amino acids. Germline V lookup: CDR1 ENHRY, CDR2 SYGVKD. Time point meaning: late sampling 161 to 241 days after vaccination in three convalescent patients. The treatment: approximately nine-day PBMC culture with coronavirus spike peptide pools or control peptides (ViraFEST assay).

J is TRBJ2-2 and V is TRBV10-3; no clear D. This receptor was identified in a human donor who had recovered from COVID-19. Source: CD4+ T cells from blood, cultured in vitro, taken about 7 months after SARS-CoV-2 vaccination. Written as DNA, the CDR3 is TGTGCCATCAGTGAGTTAACGGACACCGGGGAGCTGTTTTTT. Translated: CAISELTDTGELFF.